The rows below give T cell receptor beta chains drawn from one sample of a study of cytomegalovirus exposure and HLA in healthy donors. Libraries were prepared by immunoSEQ multiplex PCR; TCRdb keeps only in-frame clonotypes and omits some of them. The sample includes under 200,000 clones, about four fifths seen only once; the top ten take 7.5% to 9%. Sequencing was done on a sample of PBMCs. The source of these receptors is a male donor in good health and CMV-seropositive. Both conserved end residues are part of each CDR3. D genes are given only for firm matches. Part of the rows lack a size; the others show once, few, many or a class for expanded clones.

D	V	J	size	CDR3	DNA
.	TRBV4-3	TRBJ1-5	.	CASSHTASNQPQHF	TGCGCCAGCAGCCATACAGCTAGCAATCAGCCCCAGCATTTT
TRBD1	TRBV6-1	TRBJ1-2	.	CASSERTGDYGYTF	TGTGCCAGCAGTGAAAGGACAGGGGACTATGGCTACACCTTC
.	TRBV27	TRBJ1-2	.	CASSLRGFDYGYTF	TGTGCCAGCAGTTTACGGGGTTTCGACTATGGCTACACCTTC
.	TRBV6-6	TRBJ2-7	.	CASSYSMEGNAYEQYF	TGTGCCAGCAGTTACTCGATGGAGGGGAACGCCTACGAGCAGTACTTC
TRBD1	TRBV6-5	TRBJ1-3	.	CASSRTGSSGNTIYF	TGTGCCAGCAGCCGGACAGGGAGCTCTGGAAACACCATATATTTT
TRBD2	TRBV11-2	TRBJ2-3	.	CASSLLPRAGGNTDTQYF	TGTGCCAGCAGCTTATTACCCAGGGCGGGAGGGAACACAGATACGCAGTATTTT
.	TRBV30	TRBJ2-3	.	CACLRRADTQYF	TGTGCCTGCCTAAGGAGGGCAGATACGCAGTATTTT
TRBD2	TRBV6-5	TRBJ2-3	.	CASSYGRLAGTQYF	TGTGCCAGCAGTTACGGTCGACTAGCGGGGACGCAGTATTTT
TRBD2	TRBV30	TRBJ2-7	few	CAWSRGEGDEQYF	TGTGCCTGGAGTCGCGGGGAGGGAGACGAGCAGTACTTC
TRBD2	TRBV28	TRBJ2-3	once	CASSSGLAGGTDTQYF	TGTGCCAGCAGTTCTGGACTAGCGGGGGGCACAGATACGCAGTATTTT
.	TRBV6-5	TRBJ1-1	.	CASSISAGQTEAFF	TGTGCCAGCAGTATTTCCGCAGGGCAAACTGAAGCTTTCTTT
TRBD1	TRBV23-1	TRBJ2-1	few	CASSQGDRGLGNEQFF	TGCGCCAGCAGTCAGGGGGACAGGGGTCTCGGGAATGAGCAGTTCTTC
.	TRBV5-4	TRBJ1-2	.	CASSLEATYRRGYTF	TGTGCCAGCAGCTTGGAGGCTACCTACAGGCGGGGCTACACCTTC
TRBD2	TRBV5-1	TRBJ2-7	once	CASSLYPLAGATASYEQYF	TGCGCCAGCAGCTTATATCCTTTAGCGGGGGCCACCGCTTCCTACGAGCAGTACTTC
.	TRBV7-8	TRBJ1-1	few	CASSLKQGGTEAFF	TGTGCCAGCAGCTTGAAACAGGGTGGCACTGAAGCTTTCTTT
.	TRBV29-1	TRBJ2-7	.	CSVGQSYEQYF	TGCAGCGTTGGACAGTCCTACGAGCAGTACTTC
.	TRBV5-1	TRBJ1-1	.	CASSLGELNTEAFF	TGCGCCAGCAGCTTGGGTGAGTTGAACACTGAAGCTTTCTTT
.	TRBV11-2	TRBJ1-1	.	CASSLDLNTEAFF	TGTGCCAGCAGCTTAGATCTTAACACTGAAGCTTTCTTT
.	TRBV4-1	TRBJ1-1	.	CASSQAGSAQGNTEAFF	TGCGCCAGCAGCCAAGCTGGGTCAGCGCAGGGGAACACTGAAGCTTTCTTT
TRBD1	TRBV6-4	TRBJ1-1	.	CASSDPRQGRAFF	TGTGCCAGCAGTGACCCTCGACAGGGACGAGCTTTCTTT
.	TRBV28	TRBJ1-1	once	CASSARGGVGNTEAFF	TGTGCCAGCAGTGCCCGGGGCGGGGTCGGGAACACTGAAGCTTTCTTT
TRBD1	TRBV9	TRBJ2-7	.	CASSVAGTGGPYEQYF	TGTGCCAGCAGCGTAGCTGGGACAGGGGGACCTTACGAGCAGTACTTC
TRBD1	TRBV5-6	TRBJ2-6	.	CASSRVTGPAGANVLTF	TGTGCCAGCAGCCGAGTGACAGGGCCAGCTGGGGCCAACGTCCTGACTTTC
.	TRBV11-3	TRBJ2-3	.	CASRTTLWGQYF	TGTGCCAGCCGGACAACCCTGTGGGGGCAGTATTTT
.	TRBV25-1	TRBJ2-2	.	CASRPTPGSTGELFF	TGTGCCAGCAGGCCAACCCCAGGGTCCACCGGGGAGCTGTTTTTT
TRBD1	TRBV5-6	TRBJ2-1	.	CASRSDRGLNEQFF	TGTGCCAGCCGCTCCGACAGGGGGCTGAATGAGCAGTTCTTC
.	TRBV9	TRBJ2-1	.	CASSAPGRGAHNEQFF	TGTGCCAGCAGCGCGCCGGGTCGGGGGGCCCACAATGAGCAGTTCTTC
.	TRBV5-4	TRBJ2-2	.	CASSWGGPNTGELFF	TGTGCCAGCAGCTGGGGGGGCCCGAACACCGGGGAGCTGTTTTTT